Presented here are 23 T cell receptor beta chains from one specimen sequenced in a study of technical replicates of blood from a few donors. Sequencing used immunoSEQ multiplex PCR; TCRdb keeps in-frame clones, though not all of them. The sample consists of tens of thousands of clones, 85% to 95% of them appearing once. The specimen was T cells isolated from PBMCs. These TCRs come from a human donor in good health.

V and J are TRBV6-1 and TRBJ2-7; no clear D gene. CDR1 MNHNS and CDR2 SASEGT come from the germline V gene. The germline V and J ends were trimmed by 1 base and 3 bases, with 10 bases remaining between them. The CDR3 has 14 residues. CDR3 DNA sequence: TGTGCCAGCAGTGAAGGACACGATCGCTACGAGCAGTACTTC. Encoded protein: CASSEGHDRYEQYF.

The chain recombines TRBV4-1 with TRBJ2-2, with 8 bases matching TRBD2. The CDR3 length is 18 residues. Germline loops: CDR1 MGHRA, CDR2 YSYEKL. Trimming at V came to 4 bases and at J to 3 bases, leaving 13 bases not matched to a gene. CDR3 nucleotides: TGCGCCAGCAGCCCCACCTCATTAGCGGGATGGGACACCGGGGAGCTGTTTTTT. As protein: CASSPTSLAGWDTGELFF.

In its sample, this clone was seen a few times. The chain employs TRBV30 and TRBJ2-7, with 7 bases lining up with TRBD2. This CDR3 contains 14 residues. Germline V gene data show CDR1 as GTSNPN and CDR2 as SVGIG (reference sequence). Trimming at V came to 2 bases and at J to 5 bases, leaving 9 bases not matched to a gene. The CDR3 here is CAWSRRGSLHEQYF. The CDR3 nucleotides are TGTGCCTGGAGTCGGCGGGGGAGTCTACACGAGCAGTACTTC.

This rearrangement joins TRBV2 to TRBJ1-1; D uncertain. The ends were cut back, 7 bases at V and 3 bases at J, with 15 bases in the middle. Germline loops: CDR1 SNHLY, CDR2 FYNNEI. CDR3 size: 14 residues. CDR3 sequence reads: CASTEDLVDTEAFF. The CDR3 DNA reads TGTGCCAGCACCGAGGACTTGGTGGACACTGAAGCTTTCTTT.

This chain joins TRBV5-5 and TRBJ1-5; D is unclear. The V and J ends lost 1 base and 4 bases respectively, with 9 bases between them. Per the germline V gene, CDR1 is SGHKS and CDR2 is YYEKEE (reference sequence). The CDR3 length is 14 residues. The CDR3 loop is CASSLTTSNQPQHF. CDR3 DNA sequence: TGTGCCAGCAGCTTGACGACTTCAAATCAGCCCCAGCATTTT.

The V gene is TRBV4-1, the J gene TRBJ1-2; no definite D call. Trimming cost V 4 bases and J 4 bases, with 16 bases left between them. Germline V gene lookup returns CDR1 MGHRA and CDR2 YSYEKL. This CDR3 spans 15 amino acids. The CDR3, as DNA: TGCGCCAGCAGCCCCCCCCCTAGCGAGGGCTATGGCTACACCTTC. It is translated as CASSPPPSEGYGYTF.

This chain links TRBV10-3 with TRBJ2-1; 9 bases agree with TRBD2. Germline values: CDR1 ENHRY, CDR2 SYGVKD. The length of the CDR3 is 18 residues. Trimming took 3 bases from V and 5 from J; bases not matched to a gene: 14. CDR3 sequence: CAISESPLAGSTNNEQFF. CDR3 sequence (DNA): TGTGCCATCAGTGAATCCCCCCTAGCGGGGTCCACTAACAATGAGCAGTTCTTC.

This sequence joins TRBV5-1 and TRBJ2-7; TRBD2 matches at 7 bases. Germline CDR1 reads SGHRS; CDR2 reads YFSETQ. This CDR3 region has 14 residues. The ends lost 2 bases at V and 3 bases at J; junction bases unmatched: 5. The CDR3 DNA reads TGCGCCAGCAGCTTCGAGCGGGACGGCTACGAGCAGTACTTC. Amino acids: CASSFERDGYEQYF.

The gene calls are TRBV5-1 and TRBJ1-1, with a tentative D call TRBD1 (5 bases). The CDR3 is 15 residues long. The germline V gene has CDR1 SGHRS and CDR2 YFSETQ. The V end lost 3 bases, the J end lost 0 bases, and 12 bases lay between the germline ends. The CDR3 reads CASSSEVGVNTEAFF. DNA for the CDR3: TGCGCCAGCAGCTCAGAAGTAGGGGTGAACACTGAAGCTTTCTTT.

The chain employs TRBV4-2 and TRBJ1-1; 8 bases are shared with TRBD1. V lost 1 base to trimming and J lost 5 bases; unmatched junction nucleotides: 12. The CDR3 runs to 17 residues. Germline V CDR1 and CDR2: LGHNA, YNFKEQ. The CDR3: CASSQVSQGAGKTEAFF. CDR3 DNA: TGTGCCAGCAGCCAAGTCTCCCAGGGGGCAGGGAAAACTGAAGCTTTCTTT.

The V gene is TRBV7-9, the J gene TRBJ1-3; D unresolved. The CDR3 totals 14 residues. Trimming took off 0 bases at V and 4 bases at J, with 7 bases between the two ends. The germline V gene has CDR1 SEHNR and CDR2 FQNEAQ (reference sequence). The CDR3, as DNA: TGTGCCAGCAGCTTAGCACAACAGGGAAACACCATATATTTT. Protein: CASSLAQQGNTIYF.

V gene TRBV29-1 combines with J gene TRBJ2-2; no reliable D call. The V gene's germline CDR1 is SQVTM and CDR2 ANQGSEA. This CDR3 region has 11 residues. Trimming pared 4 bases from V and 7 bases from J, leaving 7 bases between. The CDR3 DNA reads TGCAGCGTTGTGACTTACGGGGAGCTGTTTTTT. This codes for CSVVTYGELFF.

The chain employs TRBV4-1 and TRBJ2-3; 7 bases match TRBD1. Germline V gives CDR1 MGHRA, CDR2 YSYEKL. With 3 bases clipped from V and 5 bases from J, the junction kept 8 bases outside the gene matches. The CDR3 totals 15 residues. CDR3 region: CASSQSTGWVDTQYF. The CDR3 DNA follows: TGCGCCAGCAGCCAGTCGACAGGGTGGGTAGATACGCAGTATTTT.

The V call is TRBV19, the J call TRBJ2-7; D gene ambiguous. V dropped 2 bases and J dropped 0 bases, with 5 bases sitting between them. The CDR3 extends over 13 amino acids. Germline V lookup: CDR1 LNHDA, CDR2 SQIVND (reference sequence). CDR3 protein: CASSIQFSYEQYF. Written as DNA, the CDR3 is TGTGCCAGTAGTATACAGTTCTCCTACGAGCAGTACTTC. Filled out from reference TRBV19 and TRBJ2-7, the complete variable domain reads DGGITQSPKYLFRKEGQNVTLSCEQNLNHDAMYWYRQDPGQGLRLIYYSQIVNDFQKGDIAEGYSVSREKKESFPLTVTSAQKNPTAFYLCASSIQFSYEQYFGPGTRLTVT.

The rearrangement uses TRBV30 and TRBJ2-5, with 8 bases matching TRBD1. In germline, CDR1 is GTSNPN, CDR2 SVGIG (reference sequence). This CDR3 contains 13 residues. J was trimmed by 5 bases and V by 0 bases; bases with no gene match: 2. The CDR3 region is CAWSVGQGETQYF. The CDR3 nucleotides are TGTGCCTGGAGTGTAGGACAGGGTGAGACCCAGTACTTC. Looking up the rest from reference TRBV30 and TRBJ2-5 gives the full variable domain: SQTIHQWPATLVQPVGSPLSLECTVEGTSNPNLYWYRQAAGRGLQLLFYSVGIGQISSEVPQNLSASRPQDRQFILSSKKLLLSDSGFYLCAWSVGQGETQYFGPGTRLLVL.

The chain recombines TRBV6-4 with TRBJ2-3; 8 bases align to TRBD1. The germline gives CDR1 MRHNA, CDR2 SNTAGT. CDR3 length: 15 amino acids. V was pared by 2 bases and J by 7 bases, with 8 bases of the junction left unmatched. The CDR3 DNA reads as TGTGCCAGCAGTGACCCGGGACAGGTACCCTATACGCAGTATTTT. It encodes CASSDPGQVPYTQYF.

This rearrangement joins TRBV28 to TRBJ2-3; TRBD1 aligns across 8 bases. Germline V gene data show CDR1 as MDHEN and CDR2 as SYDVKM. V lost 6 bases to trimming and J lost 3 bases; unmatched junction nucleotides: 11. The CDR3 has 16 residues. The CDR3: CASRASQGAGTDTQYF. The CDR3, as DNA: TGTGCCAGCAGGGCCTCTCAGGGGGCTGGGACAGATACGCAGTATTTT.

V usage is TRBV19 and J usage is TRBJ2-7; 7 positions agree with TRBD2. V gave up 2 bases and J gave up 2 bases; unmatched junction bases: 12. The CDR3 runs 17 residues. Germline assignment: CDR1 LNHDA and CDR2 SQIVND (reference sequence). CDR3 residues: CASSISSGGNLPYEQYF. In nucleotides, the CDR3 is TGTGCCAGTAGTATATCTAGCGGAGGTAATTTGCCCTACGAGCAGTACTTC.

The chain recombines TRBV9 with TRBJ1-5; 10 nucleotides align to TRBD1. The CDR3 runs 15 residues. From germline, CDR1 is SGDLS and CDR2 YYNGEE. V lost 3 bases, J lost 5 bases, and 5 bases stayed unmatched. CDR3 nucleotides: TGTGCCAGCAGCGCCACCGGGACAGGGGATCAGCCCCAGCATTTT. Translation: CASSATGTGDQPQHF.

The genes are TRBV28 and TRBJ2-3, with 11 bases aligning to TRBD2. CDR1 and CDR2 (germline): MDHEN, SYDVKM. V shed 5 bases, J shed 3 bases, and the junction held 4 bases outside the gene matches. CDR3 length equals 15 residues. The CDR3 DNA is TGTGCCAGCAGTACTTGGACTAGCGGGACAGATACGCAGTATTTT. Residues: CASSTWTSGTDTQYF.

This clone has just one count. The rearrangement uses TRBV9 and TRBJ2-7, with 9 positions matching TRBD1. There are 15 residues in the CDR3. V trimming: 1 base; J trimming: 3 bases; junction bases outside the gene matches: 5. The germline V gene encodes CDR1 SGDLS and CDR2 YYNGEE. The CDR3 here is CASSVQGQGHYEQYF. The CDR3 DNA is TGTGCCAGCAGCGTACAGGGACAGGGTCACTACGAGCAGTACTTC.

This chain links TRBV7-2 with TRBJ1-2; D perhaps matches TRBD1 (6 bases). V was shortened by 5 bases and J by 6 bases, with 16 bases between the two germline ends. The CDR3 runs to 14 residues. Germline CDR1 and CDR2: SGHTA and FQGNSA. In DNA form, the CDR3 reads TGTGCCAGCAGCGACTACAGGGTATCAAATGGCTACACCTTC. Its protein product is CASSDYRVSNGYTF.

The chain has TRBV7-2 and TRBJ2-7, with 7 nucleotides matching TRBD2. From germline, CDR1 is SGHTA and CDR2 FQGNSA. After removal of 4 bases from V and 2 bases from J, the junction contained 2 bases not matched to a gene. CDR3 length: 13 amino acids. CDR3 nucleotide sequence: TGTGCCAGCAGCTCCGGGACTACCTACGAGCAGTACTTC. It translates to CASSSGTTYEQYF.